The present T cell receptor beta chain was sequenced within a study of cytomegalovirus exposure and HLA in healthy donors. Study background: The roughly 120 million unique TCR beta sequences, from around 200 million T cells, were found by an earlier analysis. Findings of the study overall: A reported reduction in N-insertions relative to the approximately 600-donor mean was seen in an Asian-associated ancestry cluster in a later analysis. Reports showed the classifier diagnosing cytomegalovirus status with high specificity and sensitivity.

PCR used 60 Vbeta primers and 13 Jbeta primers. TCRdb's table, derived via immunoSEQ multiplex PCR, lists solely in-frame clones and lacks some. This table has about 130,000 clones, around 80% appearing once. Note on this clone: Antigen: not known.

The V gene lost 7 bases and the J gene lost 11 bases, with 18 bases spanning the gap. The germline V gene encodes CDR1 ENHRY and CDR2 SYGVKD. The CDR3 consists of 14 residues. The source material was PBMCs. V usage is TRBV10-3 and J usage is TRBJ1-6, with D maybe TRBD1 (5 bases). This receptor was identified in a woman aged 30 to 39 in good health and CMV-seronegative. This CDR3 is CAIKSLGEEAPLHF. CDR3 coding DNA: TGTGCCATCAAATCTTTAGGGGAAGAGGCACCCCTCCACTTT.